This T cell receptor beta chain was recorded in a study of blood T cell repertoires in COVID-19. Across the whole study: From T cells, B-cell-depleted T cells, or PBMCs came the material, which was cDNA or gDNA.

V gave up 1 base and J gave up 8 bases, with 5 bases separating them. Germline V lookup: CDR1 SEHNR, CDR2 FQNEAQ (reference sequence). This CDR3 region has 12 residues. Some clones are missing from TCRdb's copy, which holds only in-frame ones; the method was immunoSEQ multiplex PCR. The sample lists hundreds of thousands of clones, approximately 86% occurring once. The source is a woman aged 60 to 75 who had recovered from COVID-19. The chain combines TRBV7-9 with TRBJ1-4; D not resolved. The sample was PBMCs or T cells enriched from blood (not recorded which). The CDR3 reads CASSLGGEKLFF. The CDR3 DNA reads as TGTGCCAGCAGCTTAGGAGGGGAAAAACTGTTTTTT.